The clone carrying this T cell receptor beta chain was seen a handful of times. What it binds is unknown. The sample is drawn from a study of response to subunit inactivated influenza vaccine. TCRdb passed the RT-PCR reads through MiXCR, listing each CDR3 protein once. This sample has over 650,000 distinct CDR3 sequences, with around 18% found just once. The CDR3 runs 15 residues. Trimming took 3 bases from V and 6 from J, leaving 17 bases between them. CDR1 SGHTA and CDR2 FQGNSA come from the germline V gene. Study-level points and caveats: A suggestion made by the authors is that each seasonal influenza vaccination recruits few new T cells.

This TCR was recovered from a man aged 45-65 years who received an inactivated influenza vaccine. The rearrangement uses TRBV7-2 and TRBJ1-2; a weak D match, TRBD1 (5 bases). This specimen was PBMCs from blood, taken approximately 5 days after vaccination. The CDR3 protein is CASSLWGSGVNGYTF. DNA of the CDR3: TGTGCCAGCAGCTTGTGGGGCTCGGGGGTTAATGGCTACACCTTC.